A selection of T cell receptor beta chains follows, all from one sample in a study of blood T cell repertoires in COVID-19. TCRdb's table, derived via immunoSEQ multiplex PCR, lists solely in-frame clones and lacks some. This sample has some 180,000 clones, with about nine tenths found just once. The specimen sequenced was peripheral blood. The receptors here all came from a man between 40 and 49 years old with acute or convalescent COVID-19. Both conserved end residues are part of each CDR3.

CDR3	V	J
CASSQDWGQGVGQPQHF	TRBV4-3	TRBJ1-5
CASSGTIVSYEQYF	TRBV2	TRBJ2-7
CASSQTRDSRETQYF	TRBV3-1/TRBV3-2	TRBJ2-5
CASSPVRETQYF	TRBV7-8	TRBJ2-5
CASSQAGGRGTQYF	TRBV11-2	TRBJ2-5
CASSLIAGGRNTGELFF	TRBV5-4	TRBJ2-2
CASSYWVGGATDTQYF	TRBV6-8	TRBJ2-3
CASSSSPGQQETQYF	TRBV11-2	TRBJ2-5
CASSPWDRAGQPQHF	TRBV7-2	TRBJ1-5
CASSFGLGGTGELFF	TRBV9	TRBJ2-2
CAISDTQGGIGYTF	TRBV10-3	TRBJ1-2
CSVVSAGETQYF	TRBV29-1	TRBJ2-5
CASSLGQVNQPQHF	TRBV7-2	TRBJ1-5
CASSPGQGAIAGELFF	TRBV5-1	TRBJ2-2
CASSYSPSGGLYEQYF	TRBV6-5	TRBJ2-7
CASSQDRPFEKLFF	TRBV3-1/TRBV3-2	TRBJ1-4
CASSFSSGVYNEQFF	TRBV5-8	TRBJ2-1
CASSPPRSGGEKLFF	TRBV18	TRBJ1-4
CASSLGGLAGAQNEQFF	TRBV7-7	TRBJ2-1
CAISDGTRSNEKLFF	TRBV10-3	TRBJ1-4
CASSQGASGVYEQYF	TRBV4-3	TRBJ2-7
CASSLGGLAGGVADTQYF	TRBV7-2	TRBJ2-3
CASSAPAGPYTDTQYF	TRBV28	TRBJ2-3
CASSSRGDGGDTQYF	TRBV7-2	TRBJ2-3
CASIADSSYNSPLHF	TRBV2	TRBJ1-6
CASGRQGGAVTEAFF	TRBV7-2	TRBJ1-1